This TCR beta chain was identified in a study of blood T cell repertoires in COVID-19. As for the study in general: Samples representing acute and convalescent COVID-19 were sourced from the United States, Italy and Spain. PBMCs, B-cell-depleted T cells, or T cells provided the cDNA or gDNA that made up the material.

This CDR3 is 15 amino acids long. V was pared by 2 bases and J by 0 bases, with 2 bases of the junction left unmatched. The germline CDR1 and CDR2 sequences are MNHNY and SVGAGI (reference sequence). In the study's own analysis: Amplification of reference gene primers was used by the study to estimate nucleated cell counts. Data came from immunoSEQ multiplex PCR; TCRdb stores just in-frame clones and leaves some out. V and J calls and clone size follow that table, whereas D and trimming were derived from the DNA. The repertoire consists of around 250,000 clones, with around 82% occurring once and the leading ten covering approximately 6%.

This sequence originates from an older man with acute or convalescent COVID-19. The sequenced sample consisted of peripheral blood. The V gene is TRBV6-6, the J gene TRBJ1-1, with TRBD1 matching 8 bases. The CDR3 loop is CASSYGDRMNTEAFF. Here the CDR3 DNA reads TGTGCCAGCAGTTACGGGGACAGGATGAACACTGAAGCTTTCTTT.